This T cell receptor (beta chain) was found in a study of T cell responses to AZD1222 COVID-19 vaccine. Germline V gene sequence: CDR1 LGHDT, CDR2 YNNKEL (reference sequence). The CDR3 consists of 13 residues. V was pared by 2 bases and J by 4 bases, with 8 bases between. Profiled with immunoSEQ multiplex PCR; TCRdb holds only in-frame clones, not every one. The sample contains roughly 120,000 clones, more than 80% of which appear only once. The chain couples TRBV3-1 (or the pseudogene TRBV3-2) to TRBJ1-2; perhaps TRBD1 as D (6 bases). The source of this sequence is an adult in good health. The sequencing used peripheral blood, collected on day 0 of AZD1222 vaccination. Here the CDR3 DNA reads TGTGCCAGCAGCCAAATACAGGGCTATGGCTACACCTTC. Translating it yields CASSQIQGYGYTF.